What follows are 5 T cell receptor beta chains derived from one specimen sequenced in a study of T cells in tuberculosis. TCRdb's table, derived via immunoSEQ multiplex PCR, lists solely in-frame clones and lacks some. The data show around 60,000 clones, around 81% seen once. After thawing and overnight rest, PBMC were stained with GMM-loaded CD1B tetramer, viability dye and anti-CD3 for sorting. The lipid loaded on the CD1B tetramers was C32 glucose monomycolate from Rhodococcus equi. Sequencing was performed on CD1b-GMM tetramer-negative cells sorted from PBMCs. Receptor source: an adult woman with latent tuberculosis.

This clone was detected once. The chain employs TRBV5-1 and TRBJ2-5, with a tentative D call TRBD2 (5 bases). The CDR3 runs to 13 residues. Trimming took 2 bases from V and 5 from J, leaving 10 bases between them. From germline, CDR1 is SGHRS and CDR2 YFSETQ. Written as DNA, the CDR3 is TGCGCCAGCAGCTTAGAGAGAGGGGAGACCCAGTACTTC. It is translated as CASSLERGETQYF. The entire variable domain, with the rest obtained from reference TRBV5-1 and TRBJ2-5, is as follows: KAGVTQTPRYLIKTRGQQVTLSCSPISGHRSVSWYQQTPGQGLQFLFEYFSETQRNKGNFPGRFSGRQFSNSRSEMNVSTLELGDSALYLCASSLERGETQYFGPGTRLLVL.

This clone was detected only once. This chain connects TRBV19 to TRBJ2-1; weak D call: TRBD2 (5 bases). Germline-derived CDR1 and CDR2 are LNHDA and SQIVND (reference sequence). V shed 5 bases and J shed 6 bases, with 11 bases lying between them. The CDR3 is 13 residues long. CDR3 DNA: TGTGCCAGTAGTTTCGGGATCTTCAATGAGCAGTTCTTC. Amino acids: CASSFGIFNEQFF.

This chain uses TRBV5-4 with TRBJ2-7, with 7 bases fitting TRBD1. Germline loops: CDR1 SGHNT, CDR2 YYREEE (reference sequence). V shed 3 bases, J shed 7 bases, and the junction held 7 bases outside the gene matches. The CDR3 is 13 amino acids. The DNA of the CDR3 is TGTGCCAGCAGCTACAGGGGTTCTGAGGAGCAGTACTTC. This encodes CASSYRGSEEQYF.

The chain recombines TRBV19 with TRBJ1-2; D uncertain. The ends were cut back, 3 bases at V and 8 bases at J, with 10 bases in the middle. The CDR3 covers 12 residues. Germline CDR1 LNHDA, CDR2 SQIVND (reference sequence). CDR3 in DNA: TGTGCCAGTAGTATTCAAGAGGGAGGCTACACCTTC. It yields the protein CASSIQEGGYTF.

The V call is TRBV5-1, the J call TRBJ2-1; TRBD2 aligns across 14 bases. CDR1 SGHRS and CDR2 YFSETQ come from the germline V gene. CDR3 length equals 17 residues. Trimming removed 4 bases from V and 6 bases from J; junction bases left unmatched: 9. The DNA for the CDR3 is TGCGCCAGCAGCCCTACTGGACTAGCGGGGGGATCCAATGAGCAGTTCTTC. It yields the protein CASSPTGLAGGSNEQFF.